What follows are 13 T cell receptor beta chains derived from one specimen sequenced in a study of T cell responses to AZD1222 COVID-19 vaccine. The assay was immunoSEQ multiplex PCR, and TCRdb's table has in-frame clones only and misses some. The sample contains more than 150,000 clones, over 80% of which appear only once. Material: peripheral blood, obtained on day 0 of AZD1222 vaccination. These receptors were collected from an adult in good health.

This chain links TRBV4-1 with TRBJ2-3; TRBD2 might be the D (6 bases). The CDR3 extends over 16 amino acids. V dropped 1 base and J dropped 4 bases, with 15 bases sitting between them. CDR1 is MGHRA, CDR2 YSYEKL, per germline. In nucleotides, the CDR3 is TGCGCCAGCAGCCAAGCCCCACATCCGGGGGCAGATACGCAGTATTTT. This gives the protein CASSQAPHPGADTQYF.

The chain recombines TRBV5-6 with TRBJ2-5; maybe TRBD2 (6 bases). V was clipped by 4 bases and J by 0 bases, with 10 bases between them. The CDR3 is made up of 14 amino acids. Germline CDR1 is SGHDT and CDR2 is YYEEEE. The CDR3 DNA follows: TGTGCCAGCAGCAAACGGGGGAACCAAGAGACCCAGTACTTC. Protein product: CASSKRGNQETQYF.

J is TRBJ2-7 and V is TRBV6-5; either TRBD1 or TRBD2 may fit D (5 bases each). CDR3 size: 12 residues. CDR1 is MNHEY and CDR2 is SVGAGI in the germline V gene. Trimming left V 7 bases short and J 10 bases short, with 17 bases between. The CDR3 DNA reads TGTGCCAGCACCTCCGCCACAGGAGGTCAGTACTTC. Amino acid sequence: CASTSATGGQYF.

V and J are TRBV28 and TRBJ2-6, with D hard to call. The CDR3 sequence is 15 residues long. CDR1 is MDHEN, CDR2 SYDVKM, per germline. V was pared by 4 bases and J by 0 bases, with 7 bases between. The CDR3 sequence is CASSWTLSGANVLTF. The DNA for the CDR3 is TGTGCCAGCAGTTGGACCCTCTCTGGGGCCAACGTCCTGACTTTC.

The CDR3 DNA sequence: TGTGCCAGCAGCTACAGGGGGCTGGCCAAAAACATTCAGTACTTC. Translating gives CASSYRGLAKNIQYF. This chain joins TRBV5-6 and TRBJ2-4; the match to TRBD1 covers 9 bases. V lost 3 bases and J lost 1; bases outside the gene matches: 2. Germline values: CDR1 SGHDT, CDR2 YYEEEE. The CDR3 sequence is 15 residues long. Together with reference TRBV5-6 and TRBJ2-4, the CDR3 gives the full variable domain: DAGVTQSPTHLIKTRGQQVTLRCSPKSGHDTVSWYQQALGQGPQFIFQYYEEEERQRGNFPDRFSGHQFPNYSSELNVNALLLGDSALYLCASSYRGLAKNIQYFGAGTRLSVL.

The V call is TRBV28, the J call TRBJ2-2, with 9 bases fitting TRBD1. V lost 2 bases, J lost 1 base, and 2 bases stayed unmatched. This CDR3 comprises 16 residues. CDR1 and CDR2 from the germline V gene are MDHEN and SYDVKM. The DNA for the CDR3 is TGTGCCAGCAGTTTACCGGGACAGGGGAACACCGGGGAGCTGTTTTTT. Translating gives CASSLPGQGNTGELFF.

Remarks on this clone: The junction does not match germline at one end; this may be a read error. The V call is TRBV12-3 or TRBV12-4, the J call TRBJ1-3, with a possible D match to TRBD1 (6 bases). CDR3 length: 11 residues. CDR3 residues: CASSLGGGISW. The DNA for the CDR3 is TGTGCCAGCAGTCTCGGGGGGGGCATCTCGTGG.

The chain recombines TRBV6-5 with TRBJ2-7; D may be TRBD2 (6 bases). The CDR3 is 14 residues long. Trimming cost V 8 bases and J 4 bases, with 18 bases left between them. Germline CDR1 MNHEY, CDR2 SVGAGI. CDR3 coding DNA: TGTGCCAGCGGCGGAACCGGGACTGCGTACGAGCAGTACTTC. Protein: CASGGTGTAYEQYF.

The rearrangement links TRBV6-6 to TRBJ1-3; maybe TRBD1 (6 bases). Germline V lookup: CDR1 MNHNY, CDR2 SVGAGI (reference sequence). The CDR3 covers 14 residues. Trimming took 4 bases from V and 4 from J, leaving 11 bases between them. In DNA, the CDR3 is TGTGCCAGCAGTTTAACAGGGTCGGGAAACACCATATATTTT. Amino acid sequence: CASSLTGSGNTIYF.

CDR3 region: CASSLDRGQNYGYTF. The CDR3, as DNA: TGTGCCAGCAGCTTGGACCGGGGACAGAACTATGGCTACACCTTC. V usage is TRBV5-4 and J usage is TRBJ1-2, with 7 nucleotides matching TRBD1. CDR1 is SGHNT and CDR2 is YYREEE in the germline V gene (reference sequence). V was pared by 0 bases and J by 2 bases, with 4 bases of the junction left unmatched. CDR3 length equals 15 residues.

The CDR3 region has the DNA TGTGCCAGCAGCTTAGGAGTTGGGGGGGCCCCTTACAATGAGCAGTTCTTC. Encoded protein: CASSLGVGGAPYNEQFF. The chain combines TRBV11-3 with TRBJ2-1; D might be TRBD2 (7 bases). This CDR3 is built from 17 residues. The ends were cut back, 1 base at V and 4 bases at J, with 17 bases in the middle. Germline V gives CDR1 SGHNT, CDR2 YENEEA. Together with reference TRBV11-3 and TRBJ2-1, the CDR3 gives the full variable domain: EAGVVQSPRYKIIEKKQPVAFWCNPISGHNTLYWYLQNLGQGPELLIRYENEEAVDDSQLPKDRFSAERLKGVDSTLKIQPAELGDSAVYLCASSLGVGGAPYNEQFFGPGTRLTVL.

The V and J genes are TRBV11-2 and TRBJ2-1, with 8 bases lining up with TRBD2. The CDR3 loop spans 15 amino acids. Germline V gene sequence: CDR1 SGHAT, CDR2 FQNNGV. The trim removed 7 bases at V and 3 bases at J, leaving 8 bases unmatched. The CDR3 reads CASTREGLGYNEQFF. In nucleotides, the CDR3 is TGTGCCAGCACCCGGGAGGGTTTAGGCTACAATGAGCAGTTCTTC.

This clone was picked up one time. DNA for the CDR3: TGTGCCAGCAGCTCCCGGGACCGCCGTTTTGATGGCTACACCTTC. This sequence encodes CASSSRDRRFDGYTF. The rearrangement joins TRBV5-4 to TRBJ1-2, with D maybe TRBD1 (5 bases). The germline CDR1 and CDR2 sequences are SGHNT and YYREEE (reference sequence). Trimming left V 3 bases short and J 6 bases short, with 18 bases between. This CDR3 is built from 15 residues.